The table lists the clone carrying this TCR beta chain with a count of one. This sample was taken from a study of cytomegalovirus exposure and HLA in healthy donors. PCR used 60 Vbeta primers and 13 Jbeta primers. The table came from immunoSEQ multiplex PCR; TCRdb's copy has only in-frame clones and leaves some out. The sample carries around 90,000 clones, 85% recorded once. The V end lost 6 bases, the J end lost 0 bases, and 12 bases lay between the germline ends. Germline lookup yields CDR1 MNHNS and CDR2 SASEGT. The CDR3 consists of 14 residues. The clonotype originates from a man aged 40-50 years in good health and CMV-seropositive. The chain carries TRBV6-1 and TRBJ2-7, with unresolved D. What was sequenced was PBMCs. The CDR3 spells CASRDPPSSYEQYF. For the CDR3, the DNA is TGTGCCAGCAGAGATCCTCCCAGCTCCTACGAGCAGTACTTC.